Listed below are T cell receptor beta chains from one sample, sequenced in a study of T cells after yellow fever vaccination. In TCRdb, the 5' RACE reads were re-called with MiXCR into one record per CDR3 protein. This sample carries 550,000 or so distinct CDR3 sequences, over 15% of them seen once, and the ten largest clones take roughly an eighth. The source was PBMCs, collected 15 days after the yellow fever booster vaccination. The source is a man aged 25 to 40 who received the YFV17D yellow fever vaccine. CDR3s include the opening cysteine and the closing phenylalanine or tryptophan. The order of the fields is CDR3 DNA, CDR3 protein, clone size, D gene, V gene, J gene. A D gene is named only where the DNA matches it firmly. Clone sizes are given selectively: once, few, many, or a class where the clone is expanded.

TGTGCCAGCAGGGACAGGCAGAACACCGGGGAGCTGTTTTTT,CASRDRQNTGELFF,few,TRBD1,TRBV2,TRBJ2-2
TGCAGTGCTAATTGGGACAGGACTGAAGCTTTCTTT,CSANWDRTEAFF,few,TRBD1,TRBV20-1,TRBJ1-1
TGTGCCAGCAGTTACCTACTAGCGGGAGTACGTGATACGCAGTATTTT,CASSYLLAGVRDTQYF,.,TRBD2,TRBV6-2/TRBV6-3,TRBJ2-3
TGTGCCAGCAGCTTAGTAGGCGACGGCTACAATGAGCAGTTCTTC,CASSLVGDGYNEQFF,.,.,TRBV7-6,TRBJ2-1
TGTGCCAGCAGTCGAACAGGGGTCGGAGCGGGATCCTACGAGCAGTACTTC,CASSRTGVGAGSYEQYF,few,.,TRBV6-1,TRBJ2-7
TGCGCCAGCAGCATCAAACCGCCGGACAGTCCGGGGGAGCAGTACTTC,CASSIKPPDSPGEQYF,few,.,TRBV5-1,TRBJ2-7
TGTGCCAGCAGCTTAGGGGGACAGGGTCTTATCAATGAGCAGTTCTTC,CASSLGGQGLINEQFF,.,TRBD1,TRBV11-3,TRBJ2-1
TGCAGTGCTAGAGACCCACTAGCGGGAGCGGAAGATACGCAGTATTTT,CSARDPLAGAEDTQYF,few,TRBD2,TRBV20-1,TRBJ2-3
TGTGCCAGCATACCCGGACCGGCCCAAGAGACCCAGTACTTC,CASIPGPAQETQYF,few,.,TRBV7-8,TRBJ2-5
TGTGCCAGCGGTGGTGGGGGTCCAGGCTCTGGAAACACCATATATTTT,CASGGGGPGSGNTIYF,few,.,TRBV6-1,TRBJ1-3
TGCGCCAGCAGCTTCGGGCAGGGGGCGCGGGGCTACACCTTC,CASSFGQGARGYTF,few,TRBD1,TRBV5-1,TRBJ1-2
TGTGCCAGCAGGGTCGACACAGATACGCAGTATTTT,CASRVDTDTQYF,.,.,TRBV28,TRBJ2-3
TGCAGTGCTAGAACCCCTGGACTCTACGAGCAGTACTTC,CSARTPGLYEQYF,.,.,TRBV20-1,TRBJ2-7
TGCAGTGCCGCAGGGGCGGGGGGTAGCACAGATACGCAGTATTTT,CSAAGAGGSTDTQYF,few,TRBD2,TRBV20-1,TRBJ2-3
TGTGCCAGCAGCAACCAGGGGAACACTGAAGCTTTCTTT,CASSNQGNTEAFF,.,.,TRBV11-3,TRBJ1-1
TGCGCCACCCGGGAGGGGTCGAACACTGAAGCTTTCTTT,CATREGSNTEAFF,.,.,TRBV5-1,TRBJ1-1
TGTGCCAGCAGCCCCTCGGGGGCGGGAACAGATACGCAGTATTTT,CASSPSGAGTDTQYF,.,.,TRBV7-2,TRBJ2-3
TGTGCCAGCAGTCCCACCGTGGGTACGGGAGTTGTCACCGGGGAGCTGTTTTTT,CASSPTVGTGVVTGELFF,few,.,TRBV28,TRBJ2-2
TGCAGTGCCCCCGGGGCTAGCGGTCAGAGGATCTACGAGCAGTACTTC,CSAPGASGQRIYEQYF,.,TRBD2,TRBV20-1,TRBJ2-7
TGTGCCAGCAGCTTTGACCGGGACAGCAGCACAGATACGCAGTATTTT,CASSFDRDSSTDTQYF,few,TRBD1,TRBV7-8,TRBJ2-3
TGTGCCACCAGTGGTAGGACAGGGAACACAGATACGCAGTATTTT,CATSGRTGNTDTQYF,.,TRBD1,TRBV24-1,TRBJ2-3
TGTGCCAGCAGTTACGGGACAGTACCCTACGAGCAGTACTTC,CASSYGTVPYEQYF,.,TRBD1,TRBV6-5,TRBJ2-7
TGTGCCAGCAGCCAACGAGCCAAGACTAGCAGGATGGAGAACACCGGGGAGCTGTTTTTT,CASSQRAKTSRMENTGELFF,.,TRBD2,TRBV14,TRBJ2-2
TGCAGTGCTAGAGCCCCAGGGGTATCCTACAATGAGCAGTTCTTC,CSARAPGVSYNEQFF,.,.,TRBV20-1,TRBJ2-1
TGCAGTGCTAGAGATCGTCGACAGGGTCTGCTCGATGAGCAGTTCTTC,CSARDRRQGLLDEQFF,.,TRBD1,TRBV20-1,TRBJ2-1
TGTGCCAGCAGCTTAAGGGGGCTGGGTATGGATACGCAGTATTTT,CASSLRGLGMDTQYF,.,TRBD1,TRBV7-9,TRBJ2-3
TGTGCCAGCAGCTTAGGACCCAGGCCTTACGAGCAGTACTTC,CASSLGPRPYEQYF,.,.,TRBV7-9,TRBJ2-7
TGTGCCATCAGTGAGTCGGCCCGGGGGGGCGGGAGTTTCTACGAGCAGTACTTC,CAISESARGGGSFYEQYF,.,TRBD2,TRBV10-3,TRBJ2-7
TGTGCCAGCAGTTTCTTCGGGTCTGGGGCCAACGTCCTGACTTTC,CASSFFGSGANVLTF,few,.,TRBV12-3/TRBV12-4,TRBJ2-6